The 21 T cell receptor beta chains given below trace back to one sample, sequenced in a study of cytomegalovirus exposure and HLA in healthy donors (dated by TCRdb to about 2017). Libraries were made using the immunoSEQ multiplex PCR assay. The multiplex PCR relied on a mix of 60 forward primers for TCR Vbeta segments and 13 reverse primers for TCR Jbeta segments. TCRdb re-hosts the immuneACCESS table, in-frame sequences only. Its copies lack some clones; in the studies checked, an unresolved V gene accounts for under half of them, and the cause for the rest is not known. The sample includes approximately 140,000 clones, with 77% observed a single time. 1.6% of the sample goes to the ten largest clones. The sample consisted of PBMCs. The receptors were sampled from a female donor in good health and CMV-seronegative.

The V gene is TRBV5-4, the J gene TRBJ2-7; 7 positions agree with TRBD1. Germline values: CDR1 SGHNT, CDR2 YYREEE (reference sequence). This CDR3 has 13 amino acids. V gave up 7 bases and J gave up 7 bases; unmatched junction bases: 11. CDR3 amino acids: CASGAGGSREQYF. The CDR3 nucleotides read TGTGCCAGCGGAGCAGGGGGAAGTAGGGAGCAGTACTTC.

The CDR3 DNA sequence: TGTGCCAACCAACTCGGGGCAGCGGGCTCCTACGAGCAGTACTTC. Translation: CANQLGAAGSYEQYF. This chain links TRBV6-4 with TRBJ2-5, with a possible D match to TRBD2 (6 bases). The end of the DNA fits TRBJ2-7 better, so the J call may be wrong. The CDR3 runs to 15 residues. Germline V gene lookup returns CDR1 MRHNA and CDR2 SNTAGT.

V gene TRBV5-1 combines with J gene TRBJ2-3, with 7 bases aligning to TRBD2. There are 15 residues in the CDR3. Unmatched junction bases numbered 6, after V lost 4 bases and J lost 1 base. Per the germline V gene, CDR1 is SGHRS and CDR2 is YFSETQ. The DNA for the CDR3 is TGCGCCAGCAGCCAGACTAGCAGGGGCACAGATACGCAGTATTTT. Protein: CASSQTSRGTDTQYF.

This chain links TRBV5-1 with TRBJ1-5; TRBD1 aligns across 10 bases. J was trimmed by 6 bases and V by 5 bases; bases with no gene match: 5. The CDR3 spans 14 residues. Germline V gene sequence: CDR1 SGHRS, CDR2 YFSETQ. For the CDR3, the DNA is TGCGCCAGCAGTCTGACAGGGGGCGGTCAGCCCCAGCATTTT. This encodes CASSLTGGGQPQHF.

Here the CDR3 reads CASSPGGAGYGYTF. For the CDR3, the DNA is TGCGCCAGCAGCCCAGGGGGCGCCGGGTATGGCTACACCTTC. The J gene is TRBJ1-2, the V gene TRBV5-1; 8 bases map to TRBD1. In germline, CDR1 is SGHRS, CDR2 YFSETQ. J lost 5 bases, V lost 4 bases, and 7 bases had no gene match. The CDR3 is made up of 14 amino acids.

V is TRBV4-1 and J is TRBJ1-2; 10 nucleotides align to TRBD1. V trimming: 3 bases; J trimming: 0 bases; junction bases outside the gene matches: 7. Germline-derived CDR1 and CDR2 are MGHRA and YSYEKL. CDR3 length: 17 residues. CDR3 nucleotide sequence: TGCGCCAGCAGCCATACCGGGACAGGGGTATCTAACTATGGCTACACCTTC. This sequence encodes CASSHTGTGVSNYGYTF.

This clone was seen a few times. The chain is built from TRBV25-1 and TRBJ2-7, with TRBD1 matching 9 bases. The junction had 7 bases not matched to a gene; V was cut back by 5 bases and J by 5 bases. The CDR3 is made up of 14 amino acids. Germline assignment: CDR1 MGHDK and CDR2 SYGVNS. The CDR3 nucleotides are TGTGCCAGCAGTCCCGGGACAGGGATCAACGAGCAGTACTTC. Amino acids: CASSPGTGINEQYF.

Here the CDR3 reads CASSRIQDTQYF. In DNA form, the CDR3 reads TGTGCCAGCAGCCGAATACAGGATACGCAGTATTTT. This chain uses TRBV7-9 with TRBJ2-3; D is unclear. V was trimmed by 5 bases and J by 6 bases, leaving 9 bases between them. There are 12 residues in the CDR3. CDR1 and CDR2 from the germline V gene are SEHNR and FQNEAQ (reference sequence).

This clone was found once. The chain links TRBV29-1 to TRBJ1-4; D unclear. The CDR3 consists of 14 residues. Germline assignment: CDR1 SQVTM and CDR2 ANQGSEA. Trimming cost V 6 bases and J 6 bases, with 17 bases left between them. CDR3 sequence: CSVHGGAGHEKLFF. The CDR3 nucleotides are TGCAGCGTCCATGGAGGTGCGGGTCATGAAAAACTGTTTTTT.

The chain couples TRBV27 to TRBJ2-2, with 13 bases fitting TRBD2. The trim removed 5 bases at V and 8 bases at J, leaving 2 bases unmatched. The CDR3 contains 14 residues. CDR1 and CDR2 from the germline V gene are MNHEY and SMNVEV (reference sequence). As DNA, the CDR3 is TGTGCCAGCAGTGTGGGACTAGCGGGGGGGGAGCTGTTTTTT. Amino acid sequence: CASSVGLAGGELFF.

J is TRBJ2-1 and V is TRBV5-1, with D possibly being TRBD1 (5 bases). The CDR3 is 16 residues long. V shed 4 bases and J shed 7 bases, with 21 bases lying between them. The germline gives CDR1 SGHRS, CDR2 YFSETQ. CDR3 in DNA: TGCGCCAGCAGCACCCCGACTCATTTGGGGCGGAATGAGCAGTTCTTC. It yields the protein CASSTPTHLGRNEQFF.

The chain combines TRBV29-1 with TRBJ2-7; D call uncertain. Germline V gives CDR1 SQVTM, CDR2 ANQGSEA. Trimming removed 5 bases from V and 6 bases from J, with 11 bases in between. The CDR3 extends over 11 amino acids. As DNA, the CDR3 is TGCAGCGTTCTTCTAGGCGGCGAGCAGTACTTC. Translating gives CSVLLGGEQYF.

This chain's CDR3 is CASSPGQGFYTF. In DNA, the CDR3 is TGTGCCAGCAGCCCCGGACAGGGTTTCTACACCTTC. This chain links TRBV7-2 with TRBJ1-2; 8 bases are a match to TRBD1. The CDR3 has 12 residues. The germline V gene has CDR1 SGHTA and CDR2 FQGNSA. Trimming took 5 bases from V and 10 from J; bases not matched to a gene: 6.

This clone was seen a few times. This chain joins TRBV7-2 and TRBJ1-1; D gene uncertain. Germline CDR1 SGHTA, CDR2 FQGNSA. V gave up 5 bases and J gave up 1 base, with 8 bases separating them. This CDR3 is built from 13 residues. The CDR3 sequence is CASSKQKNTEAFF. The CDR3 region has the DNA TGTGCCAGCAGCAAGCAAAAGAACACTGAAGCTTTCTTT.

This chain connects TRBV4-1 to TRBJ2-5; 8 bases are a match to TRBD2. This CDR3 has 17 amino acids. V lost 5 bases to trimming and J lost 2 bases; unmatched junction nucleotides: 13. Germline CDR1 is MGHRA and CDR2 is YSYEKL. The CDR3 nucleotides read TGCGCCAGCAGCGCGACAGGAAGCGGGGGCTATCAAGAGACCCAGTACTTC. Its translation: CASSATGSGGYQETQYF.

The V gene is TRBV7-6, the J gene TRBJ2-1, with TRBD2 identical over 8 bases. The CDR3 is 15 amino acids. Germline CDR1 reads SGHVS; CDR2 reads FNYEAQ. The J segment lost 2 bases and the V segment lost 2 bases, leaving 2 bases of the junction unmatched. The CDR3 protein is CASSLLSGTYNEQFF. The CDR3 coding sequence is TGTGCCAGCAGCTTACTTAGCGGGACCTACAATGAGCAGTTCTTC. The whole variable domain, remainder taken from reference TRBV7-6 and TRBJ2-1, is GAGVSQSPRYKVTKRGQDVALRCDPISGHVSLYWYRQALGQGPEFLTYFNYEAQQDKSGLPNDRFSAERPEGSISTLTIQRTEQRDSAMYRCASSLLSGTYNEQFFGPGTRLTVL.

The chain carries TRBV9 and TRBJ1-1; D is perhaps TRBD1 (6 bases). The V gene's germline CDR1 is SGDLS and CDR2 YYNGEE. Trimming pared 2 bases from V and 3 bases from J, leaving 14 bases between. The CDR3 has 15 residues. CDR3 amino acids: CASSVIGGRYTEAFF. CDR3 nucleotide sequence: TGTGCCAGCAGCGTCATAGGGGGTAGGTACACTGAAGCTTTCTTT.

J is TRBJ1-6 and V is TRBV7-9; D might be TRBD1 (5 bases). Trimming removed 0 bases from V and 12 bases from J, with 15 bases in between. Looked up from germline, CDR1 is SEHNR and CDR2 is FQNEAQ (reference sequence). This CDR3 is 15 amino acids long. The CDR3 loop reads CASSLARQGYGPLHF. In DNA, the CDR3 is TGTGCCAGCAGCTTAGCTCGGCAGGGATATGGACCCCTCCACTTT.

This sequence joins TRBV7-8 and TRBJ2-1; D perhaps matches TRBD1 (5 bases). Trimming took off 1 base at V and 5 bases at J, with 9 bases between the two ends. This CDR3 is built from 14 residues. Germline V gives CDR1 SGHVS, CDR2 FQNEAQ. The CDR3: CASSLVARDNEQFF. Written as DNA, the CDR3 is TGTGCCAGCAGCTTAGTCGCCAGGGACAATGAGCAGTTCTTC. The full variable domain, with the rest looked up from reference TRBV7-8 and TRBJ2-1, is GAGVSQSPRYKVAKRGQDVALRCDPISGHVSLFWYQQALGQGPEFLTYFQNEAQLDKSGLPSDRFFAERPEGSVSTLKIQRTQQEDSAVYLCASSLVARDNEQFFGPGTRLTVL.

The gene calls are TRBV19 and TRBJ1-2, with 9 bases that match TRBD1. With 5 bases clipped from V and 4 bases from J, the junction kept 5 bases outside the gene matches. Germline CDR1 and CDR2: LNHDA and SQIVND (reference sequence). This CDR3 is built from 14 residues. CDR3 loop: CASSRDRESYGYTF. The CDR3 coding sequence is TGTGCCAGTAGTCGGGACAGGGAGAGCTATGGCTACACCTTC. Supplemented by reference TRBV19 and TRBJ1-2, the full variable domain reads DGGITQSPKYLFRKEGQNVTLSCEQNLNHDAMYWYRQDPGQGLRLIYYSQIVNDFQKGDIAEGYSVSREKKESFPLTVTSAQKNPTAFYLCASSRDRESYGYTFGSGTRLTVV.

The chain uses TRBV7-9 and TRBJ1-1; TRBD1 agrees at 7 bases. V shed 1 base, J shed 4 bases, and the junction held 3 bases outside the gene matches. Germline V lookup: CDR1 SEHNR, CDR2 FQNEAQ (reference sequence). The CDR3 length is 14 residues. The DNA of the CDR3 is TGTGCCAGCAGCTTAGAATCAGGGGGCACTGAAGCTTTCTTT. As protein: CASSLESGGTEAFF.